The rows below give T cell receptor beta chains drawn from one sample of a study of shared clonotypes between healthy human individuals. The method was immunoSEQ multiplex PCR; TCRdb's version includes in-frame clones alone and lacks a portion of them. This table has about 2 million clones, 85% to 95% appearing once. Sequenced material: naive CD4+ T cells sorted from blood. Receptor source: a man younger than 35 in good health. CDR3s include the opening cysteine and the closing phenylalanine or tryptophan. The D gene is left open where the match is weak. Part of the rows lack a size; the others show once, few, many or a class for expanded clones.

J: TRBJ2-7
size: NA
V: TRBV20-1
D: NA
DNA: TGCAGTGCTAGTACAGGGCCGTACTTC
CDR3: CSASTGPYF

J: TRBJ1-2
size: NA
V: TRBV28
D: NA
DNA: TGTGCCAGTAAACGGTCGCCTAACTATGGCTACACCTTC
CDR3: CASKRSPNYGYTF

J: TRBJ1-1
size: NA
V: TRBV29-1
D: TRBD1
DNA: TGCAGCGTTGAACCCTCCCAGGGGGTCACTGAAGCTTTCTTT
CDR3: CSVEPSQGVTEAFF

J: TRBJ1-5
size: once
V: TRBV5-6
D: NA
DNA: TGTGCCAGCAGCCTAAGGGGCAGTCAGCCCCAGCATTTT
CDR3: CASSLRGSQPQHF

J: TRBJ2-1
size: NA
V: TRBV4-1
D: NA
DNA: TGCGCCAGCAGCCAACCGGTGACTGAGAGCTCCTACAATGAGCAGTTCTTC
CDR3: CASSQPVTESSYNEQFF

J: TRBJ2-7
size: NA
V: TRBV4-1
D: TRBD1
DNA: TGCGCCAGCAGCCAAGTTTTTGGGACAGGGGTGACCTACGAGCAGTACTTC
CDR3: CASSQVFGTGVTYEQYF

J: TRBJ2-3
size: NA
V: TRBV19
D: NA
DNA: TGTGCCAGTAGAGTAGTAGGCGCAGATACGCAGTATTTT
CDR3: CASRVVGADTQYF

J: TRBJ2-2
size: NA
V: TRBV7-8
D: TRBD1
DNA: TGTGCCAGCAGCTTAGCGACCGGGACAGGGGGAAGCGGGGAGCTGTTTTTT
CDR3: CASSLATGTGGSGELFF

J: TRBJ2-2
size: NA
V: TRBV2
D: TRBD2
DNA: TGTGCCAGCAGTCCCGGGACTAGGAACACCGGGGAGCTGTTTTTT
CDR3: CASSPGTRNTGELFF

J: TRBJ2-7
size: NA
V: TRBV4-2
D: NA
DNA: TGTGCCAGCAGCCAGGTAGGACAGCGCTACGAGCAGTACTTC
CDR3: CASSQVGQRYEQYF

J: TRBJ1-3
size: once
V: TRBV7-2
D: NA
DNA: TGTGCCAGCAGCTTATCCGGAAACACCATATATTTT
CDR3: CASSLSGNTIYF

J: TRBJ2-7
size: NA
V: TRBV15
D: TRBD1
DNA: TGTGCCACCAGCAGAGTGGGACAGTCCTACGAGCAGTACTTC
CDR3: CATSRVGQSYEQYF

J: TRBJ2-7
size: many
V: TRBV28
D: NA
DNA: TGTGCCAGCAGTTTAGCGGGGCTAGGTCCGGACGAGCAGTACTTC
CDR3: CASSLAGLGPDEQYF

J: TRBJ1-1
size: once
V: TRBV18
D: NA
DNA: TGTGCCAGCTCACCCCCGAATGCCTTGGTCGACTTCGAAGCTTTCTTT
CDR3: CASSPPNALVDFEAFF

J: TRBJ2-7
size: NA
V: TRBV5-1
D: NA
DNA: TGCGCCAGCAGCCCTGGAAGGGGTGACGAGCAGTACTTC
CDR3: CASSPGRGDEQYF

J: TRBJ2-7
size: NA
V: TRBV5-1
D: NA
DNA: TGCGCCAGCAACGGTTGGGGCAGATCCGGCGAGCAGTACTTC
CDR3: CASNGWGRSGEQYF

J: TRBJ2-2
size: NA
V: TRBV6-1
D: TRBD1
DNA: TGTGCCAGCAGTGTAGGACAGGGCGCGAACACCGGGGAGCTGTTTTTT
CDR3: CASSVGQGANTGELFF

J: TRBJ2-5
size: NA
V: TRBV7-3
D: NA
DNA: TGTGCCAGCAGCTCGACGCGGGGGCCTCAAGAGACCCAGTACTTC
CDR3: CASSSTRGPQETQYF

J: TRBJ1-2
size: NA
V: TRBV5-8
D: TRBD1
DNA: TGTGCCAGCAGCTGGGACCCGGGACAGCATTATGGCTACACCTTC
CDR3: CASSWDPGQHYGYTF

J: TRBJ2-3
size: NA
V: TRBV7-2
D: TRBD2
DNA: TGTGCCAGCAGCTGGGCTAGCGGGATAGATACGCAGTATTTT
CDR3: CASSWASGIDTQYF

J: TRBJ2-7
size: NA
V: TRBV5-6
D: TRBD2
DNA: TGTGCCAGCAGCTTGGCAAGCGGGAGATCCCCCGAGCAGTACTTC
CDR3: CASSLASGRSPEQYF

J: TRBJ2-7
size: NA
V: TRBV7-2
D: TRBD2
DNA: TGTGCCAGCAGACGGACTAGCGCTTCCTACGAGCAGTACTTC
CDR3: CASRRTSASYEQYF

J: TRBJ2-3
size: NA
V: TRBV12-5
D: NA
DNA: TGTGCTAGTGGTTTGGGCACTAGCACAGATACGCAGTATTTT
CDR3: CASGLGTSTDTQYF

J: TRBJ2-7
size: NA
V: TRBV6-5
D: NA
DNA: TGTGCCAGCAGTTACTCGAACGGGGGCGAGCAGTACTTC
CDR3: CASSYSNGGEQYF

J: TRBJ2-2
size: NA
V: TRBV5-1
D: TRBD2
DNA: TGCGCCAGCAGCAGCGGGGGAGACACCGGGGAGCTGTTTTTT
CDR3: CASSSGGDTGELFF

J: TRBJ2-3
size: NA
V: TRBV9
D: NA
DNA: TGTGCCAGCAACAAGATAGACACAGATACGCAGTATTTT
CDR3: CASNKIDTDTQYF

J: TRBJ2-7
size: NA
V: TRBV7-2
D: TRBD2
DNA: TGTGCCAGCACCGTAGCGGGGGGTCCCTACGAGCAGTACTTC
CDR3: CASTVAGGPYEQYF

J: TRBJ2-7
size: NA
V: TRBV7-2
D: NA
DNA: TGTGCCAGCAGCTTAGTGTCTGGAGGGGTTTCCTACGAGCAGTACTTC
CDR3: CASSLVSGGVSYEQYF

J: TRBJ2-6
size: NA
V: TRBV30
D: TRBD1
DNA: TGTGCCTGGAGTGTATTGGGACAGGCCCTTATGGGGGCCAACGTCCTGACTTTC
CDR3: CAWSVLGQALMGANVLTF

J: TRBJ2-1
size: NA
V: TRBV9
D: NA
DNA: TGTGCCAGCAGCGTAGCTGTGACAAATGAGCAGTTCTTC
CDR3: CASSVAVTNEQFF

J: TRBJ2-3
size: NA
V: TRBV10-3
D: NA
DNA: TGTGCCATCAGTGGCCAGGGTACTACGCAGTATTTT
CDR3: CAISGQGTTQYF

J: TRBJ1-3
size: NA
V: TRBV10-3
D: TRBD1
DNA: TGTGCCATCAGGCCCGACAGGGTAGCTGGAAACACCATATATTTT
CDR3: CAIRPDRVAGNTIYF

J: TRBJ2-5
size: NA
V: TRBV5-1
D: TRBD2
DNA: TGCGCCAGCAGCTTGCCCGGGACTAGCGGTCGGAGGACCCAGTACTTC
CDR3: CASSLPGTSGRRTQYF

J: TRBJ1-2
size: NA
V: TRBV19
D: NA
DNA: TGTGCCAGTAGTATAGATCCTGAGAACGATGGCTACACCTTC
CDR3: CASSIDPENDGYTF

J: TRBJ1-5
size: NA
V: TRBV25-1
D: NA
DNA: TGTGCCAGCTCCCCGACAGTCGCCAATCAGCCCCAGCATTTT
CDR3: CASSPTVANQPQHF

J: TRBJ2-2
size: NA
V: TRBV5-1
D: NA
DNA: TGCGCCAGCAGCCCTGGACAGGCTCTAGCGGCCGGGGAGCTGTTTTTT
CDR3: CASSPGQALAAGELFF

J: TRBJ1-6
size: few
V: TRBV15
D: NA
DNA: TGTGCCACCAGCATCCTGGGCAGGGAGGGCTCACCCCTCCACTTT
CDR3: CATSILGREGSPLHF

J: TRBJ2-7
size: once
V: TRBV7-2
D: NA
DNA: TGTGCCAGCAGCTTCGGAATTGCAGGGTCCCTACAGTACTTC
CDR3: CASSFGIAGSLQYF

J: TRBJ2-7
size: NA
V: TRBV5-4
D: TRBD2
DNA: TGTGCCAGCAGCTTGGTAGGGCTAGCGGGGGATCAGTACTTC
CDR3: CASSLVGLAGDQYF

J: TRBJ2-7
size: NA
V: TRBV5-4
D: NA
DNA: TGTGCCAGCAGCTTGCCGGACAAACATTTCTACGAGCAGTACTTC
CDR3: CASSLPDKHFYEQYF

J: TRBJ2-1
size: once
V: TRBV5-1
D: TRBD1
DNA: TGCGCCAGCAGGGCCGGGACAGGGGGCTACAATGAGCAGTTCTTC
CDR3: CASRAGTGGYNEQFF

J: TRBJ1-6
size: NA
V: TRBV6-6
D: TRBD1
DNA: TGTGCCAGCAGTCCACGGACAGGGAAGAATTCACCCCTCCACTTT
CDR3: CASSPRTGKNSPLHF

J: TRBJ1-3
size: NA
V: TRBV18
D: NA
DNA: TGTGCCAGCTCACCGGGACCTGGGGCTGGAAACACCATATATTTT
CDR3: CASSPGPGAGNTIYF

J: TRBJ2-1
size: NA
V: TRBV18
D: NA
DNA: TGTGCCAGCTCACCTAGCCAGGGCCGCAATGAGCAGTTCTTC
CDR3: CASSPSQGRNEQFF

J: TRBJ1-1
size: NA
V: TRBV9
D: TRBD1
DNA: TGTGCCAGTCCTCCGGGACAGCCGAACACTGAAGCTTTCTTT
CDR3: CASPPGQPNTEAFF

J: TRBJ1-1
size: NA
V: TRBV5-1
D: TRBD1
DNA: TGCGCCAGCAGAGGTGGGGACAGGGGTTTTGCTGAAGCTTTCTTT
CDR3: CASRGGDRGFAEAFF

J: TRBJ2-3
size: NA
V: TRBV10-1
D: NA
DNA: TGCGCCAGCAGCAGGACACAACTCACAGATACGCAGTATTTT
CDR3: CASSRTQLTDTQYF

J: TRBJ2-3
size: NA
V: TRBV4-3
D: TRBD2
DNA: TGCGCCAGCAGCCAAGATAGGACTAGCGGGAGTTCGCCAGATACGCAGTATTTT
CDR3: CASSQDRTSGSSPDTQYF

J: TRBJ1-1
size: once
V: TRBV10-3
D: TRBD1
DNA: TGTGCCATCAGAGACAGGGTTAACACTGAAGCTTTCTTT
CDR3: CAIRDRVNTEAFF

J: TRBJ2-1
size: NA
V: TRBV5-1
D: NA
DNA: TGCGCCAGCAGCTCGATAGCCTACAATGAGCAGTTCTTC
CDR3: CASSSIAYNEQFF

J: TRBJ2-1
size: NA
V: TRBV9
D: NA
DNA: TGTGCCAGCAGCGTAGACTACCTCTCCTACAATGAGCAGTTCTTC
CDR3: CASSVDYLSYNEQFF

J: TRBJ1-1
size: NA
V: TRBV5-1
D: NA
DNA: TGCGCCAGCGCGTATCAGGGCGTGGACACTGAAGCTTTCTTT
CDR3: CASAYQGVDTEAFF

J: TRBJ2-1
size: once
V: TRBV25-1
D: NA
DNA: TGTGCCAGCAGTGAAAGTGGGAGGACGGGAAATGAGCAGTTCTTC
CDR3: CASSESGRTGNEQFF

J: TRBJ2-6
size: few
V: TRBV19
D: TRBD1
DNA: TGTGCCAGTACCCTCGGACAGGGATTTTCTGGGGCCAACGTCCTGACTTTC
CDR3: CASTLGQGFSGANVLTF